The 22 T cell receptor beta chains given below trace back to one sample, sequenced in a study of cytomegalovirus exposure and HLA in healthy donors. Use of 60 Vbeta and 13 Jbeta primers characterized the PCR. Profiling relied on immunoSEQ multiplex PCR, and the TCRdb table lists in-frame clones only, not all of them. The table records roughly 81,000 clones, around four fifths of them present only once. The sequencing sample was made of PBMCs. The receptors here all came from a boy aged 10-17 years in good health and CMV-seronegative.

The chain employs TRBV7-2 and TRBJ1-2; 8 positions match TRBD1. The ends lost 1 base at V and 5 bases at J; junction bases unmatched: 6. The CDR3 consists of 15 residues. CDR1 is SGHTA and CDR2 is FQGNSA in the germline V gene. The CDR3 loop reads CASSLGRTGSYGYTF. The CDR3 DNA reads TGTGCCAGCAGCTTAGGACGGACAGGGAGTTATGGCTACACCTTC.

The chain employs TRBV9 and TRBJ2-5; unclear D gene. Germline loops: CDR1 SGDLS, CDR2 YYNGEE. Between the trimmed V and J ends, which lost 3 bases and 5 bases, there was a span of 14 bases. The CDR3 loop spans 14 amino acids. The CDR3 coding sequence is TGTGCCAGCAGCGGCTCTTACGGGTGGGAGACCCAGTACTTC. It yields the protein CASSGSYGWETQYF.

The V and J genes are TRBV9 and TRBJ2-7; TRBD1 might be the D (5 bases). V was shortened by 0 bases and J by 0 bases, with 7 bases between the two germline ends. The CDR3 sequence is 14 residues long. Germline V gives CDR1 SGDLS, CDR2 YYNGEE. CDR3 in amino acids: CASSVGQLSYEQYF. CDR3 nucleotides: TGTGCCAGCAGCGTAGGACAGCTCTCCTACGAGCAGTACTTC.

The rearrangement joins TRBV7-9 to TRBJ2-1; maybe TRBD2 (5 bases). The CDR3 runs to 15 residues. Germline V gene data show CDR1 as SEHNR and CDR2 as FQNEAQ (reference sequence). Trimming took off 1 base at V and 1 base at J, with 8 bases between the two ends. CDR3 amino acids: CASSLGGGSYNEQFF. The CDR3 DNA follows: TGTGCCAGCAGCTTAGGCGGCGGGTCCTACAATGAGCAGTTCTTC.

The CDR3 loop is CASSEGLAGGYEQYF. For the CDR3, the DNA is TGTGCCAGCAGTGAGGGACTAGCGGGGGGCTACGAGCAGTACTTC. J is TRBJ2-7 and V is TRBV2, with 15 bases lining up with TRBD2. Germline V gene data show CDR1 as SNHLY and CDR2 as FYNNEI. This CDR3 region has 15 residues. After removal of 3 bases from V and 3 bases from J, the junction contained 0 bases not matched to a gene.

In its sample, this clone was seen a few times. The J gene is TRBJ2-3, the V gene TRBV5-1, with TRBD2 as a possible D gene (5 bases). Germline loops: CDR1 SGHRS, CDR2 YFSETQ. This CDR3 spans 18 amino acids. Trimming pared 3 bases from V and 1 base from J, leaving 21 bases between. CDR3 protein: CASSSPREGALGTDTQYF. CDR3 coding DNA: TGCGCCAGCAGCTCCCCACGTGAGGGAGCTTTAGGCACAGATACGCAGTATTTT.

The chain employs TRBV29-1 and TRBJ1-4; D is possibly TRBD1 (5 bases). The CDR3 loop spans 14 amino acids. Germline CDR1 is SQVTM and CDR2 is ANQGSEA. V lost 5 bases and J lost 3, with 13 bases in between. In DNA, the CDR3 is TGCAGCGTTATGCGGGACCGCCCTAATGAAAAACTGTTTTTT. It translates to CSVMRDRPNEKLFF.

The chain links TRBV25-1 to TRBJ2-7, with D uncertain. Germline CDR1 MGHDK, CDR2 SYGVNS. The CDR3 is 12 residues long. V was trimmed by 5 bases and J by 3 bases, leaving 8 bases between them. Here the CDR3 reads CASSRAYYEQYF. DNA for the CDR3: TGTGCCAGCAGTAGAGCCTACTACGAGCAGTACTTC.

This clone was recorded a few times. The rearrangement joins TRBV5-1 to TRBJ2-1, with 10 bases fitting TRBD1. Germline V gene sequence: CDR1 SGHRS, CDR2 YFSETQ. The CDR3 runs 14 residues. The J segment lost 8 bases and the V segment lost 7 bases, leaving 9 bases of the junction unmatched. Written as DNA, the CDR3 is TGCGCCAGCCGGCCGGGGACAGGGGTCGATGAGCAGTTCTTC. Translation: CASRPGTGVDEQFF.

V and J are TRBV15 and TRBJ2-7, with 12 bases aligning to TRBD1. The CDR3 has 13 amino acids. The germline V gene encodes CDR1 LNHNV and CDR2 YYDKDF (reference sequence). V was pared by 3 bases and J by 11 bases, with 5 bases of the junction left unmatched. CDR3 sequence: CATSRGQGADEYF. CDR3 DNA: TGTGCCACCAGCAGGGGACAGGGGGCCGACGAGTACTTC.

This chain joins TRBV27 and TRBJ1-1; D is possibly TRBD1 (6 bases). This CDR3 is built from 14 residues. Between the trimmed V and J ends, which lost 6 bases and 2 bases, there was a span of 13 bases. CDR1 is MNHEY, CDR2 SMNVEV, per germline (reference sequence). Written as DNA, the CDR3 is TGTGCCAGCAGGAGAGGGGGGGGAAACACTGAAGCTTTCTTT. Amino acids: CASRRGGGNTEAFF.

The chain uses TRBV4-1 and TRBJ2-5, with TRBD2 matching 11 bases. The CDR3 consists of 17 residues. The germline V gene encodes CDR1 MGHRA and CDR2 YSYEKL. The J segment lost 5 bases and the V segment lost 0 bases, leaving 8 bases of the junction unmatched. The CDR3 coding sequence is TGCGCCAGCAGCCAAGATCGCACTAGCGGGAGTCAGGAGACCCAGTACTTC. It is translated as CASSQDRTSGSQETQYF.

The chain is built from TRBV27 and TRBJ2-7; D remains unclear. Germline V gene lookup returns CDR1 MNHEY and CDR2 SMNVEV (reference sequence). V was shortened by 2 bases and J by 0 bases, with 5 bases between the two germline ends. This CDR3 region has 13 residues. The CDR3 DNA follows: TGTGCCAGCAGTTTACAGGCCTCCTACGAGCAGTACTTC. As protein: CASSLQASYEQYF.

The gene calls are TRBV7-9 and TRBJ1-4; TRBD1 might be the D (6 bases). Trimming removed 1 base from V and 8 bases from J, with 11 bases in between. This CDR3 has 14 residues. Germline V gives CDR1 SEHNR, CDR2 FQNEAQ (reference sequence). For the CDR3, the DNA is TGTGCCAGCAGCTTAGTGTCTCAGGGGGAAAAACTGTTTTTT. Protein product: CASSLVSQGEKLFF.

The chain uses TRBV5-1 and TRBJ2-1; D not resolved. Germline CDR1 reads SGHRS; CDR2 reads YFSETQ. Trimming shortened V by 1 base and J by 8 bases, and 7 bases separated the two germline ends. There are 12 residues in the CDR3. DNA for the CDR3: TGCGCCAGCAGCTTGTTGCGCTATGAGCAGTTCTTC. Amino acid sequence: CASSLLRYEQFF.

This sequence joins TRBV4-3 and TRBJ1-5; 10 bases fit TRBD1. Trimming at V came to 2 bases and at J to 7 bases, leaving 5 bases not matched to a gene. The CDR3 covers 15 residues. Germline-derived CDR1 and CDR2 are LGHNA and YSLEER. The CDR3 loop reads CASSQRQGAYQPQHF. CDR3 sequence (DNA): TGCGCCAGCAGCCAACGACAGGGGGCTTACCAGCCCCAGCATTTT.

The CDR3: CASSVEGQVQETQYF. The CDR3 DNA reads as TGTGCCAGCAGCGTAGAGGGACAGGTCCAAGAGACCCAGTACTTC. The gene calls are TRBV9 and TRBJ2-5, with 8 bases fitting TRBD1. The germline V gene has CDR1 SGDLS and CDR2 YYNGEE. Trimming removed 0 bases from V and 1 base from J; junction bases left unmatched: 2. This CDR3 is built from 15 residues. The variable domain in full, completed from reference TRBV9 and TRBJ2-5, reads DSGVTQTPKHLITATGQRVTLRCSPRSGDLSVYWYQQSLDQGLQFLIQYYNGEERAKGNILERFSAQQFPDLHSELNLSSLELGDSALYFCASSVEGQVQETQYFGPGTRLLVL.

The rearrangement links TRBV6-5 to TRBJ1-2; D is perhaps TRBD1 (5 bases). The CDR3 is made up of 14 amino acids. Trimming took off 0 bases at V and 5 bases at J, with 10 bases between the two ends. CDR1 and CDR2 (germline): MNHEY, SVGAGI. The CDR3 protein is CASSYSGRAYGYTF. CDR3 nucleotides: TGTGCCAGCAGTTACTCGGGCAGGGCATATGGCTACACCTTC.

For the CDR3, the DNA is TGTGCCAGCAGTGACGCGGGAGAGGAAGATACGCAGTATTTT. This translates into CASSDAGEEDTQYF. The chain joins TRBV25-1 to TRBJ2-3; TRBD2 matches 7 bases. Trimming removed 3 bases from V and 5 bases from J; junction bases left unmatched: 5. Germline V CDR1 and CDR2: MGHDK, SYGVNS. This CDR3 comprises 14 residues.

The V call is TRBV28, the J call TRBJ1-2; 9 bases map to TRBD1. The CDR3 runs to 13 residues. CDR1 MDHEN and CDR2 SYDVKM come from the germline V gene. Trimming cost V 6 bases and J 8 bases; bases outside gene matches: 7. DNA of the CDR3: TGTGCCAGCAGCTGGGACAGGGATCGCGGCTACACCTTC. It specifies CASSWDRDRGYTF.

The chain employs TRBV25-1 and TRBJ1-1, with D tentatively TRBD1 (6 bases). Germline V gene lookup returns CDR1 MGHDK and CDR2 SYGVNS. Between the trimmed V and J ends, which lost 6 bases and 5 bases, there was a span of 16 bases. This CDR3 comprises 14 residues. In DNA form, the CDR3 reads TGTGCCAGCAGACCCCCAGGGGTTCGTACTGAAGCTTTCTTT. Residues: CASRPPGVRTEAFF. The full variable domain, with the rest looked up from reference TRBV25-1 and TRBJ1-1, is EADIYQTPRYLVIGTGKKITLECSQTMGHDKMYWYQQDPGMELHLIHYSYGVNSTEKGDLSSESTVSRIRTEHFPLTLESARPSHTSQYLCASRPPGVRTEAFFGQGTRLTVV.

This clone was seen only a few times. The chain combines TRBV6-1 with TRBJ1-1; 8 bases map to TRBD1. CDR1 and CDR2 (germline): MNHNS, SASEGT. The CDR3 extends over 15 amino acids. V lost 6 bases to trimming and J lost 1 base; unmatched junction nucleotides: 7. CDR3 sequence: CASSATGAANTEAFF. DNA of the CDR3: TGTGCCAGCAGCGCGACAGGGGCGGCGAACACTGAAGCTTTCTTT.